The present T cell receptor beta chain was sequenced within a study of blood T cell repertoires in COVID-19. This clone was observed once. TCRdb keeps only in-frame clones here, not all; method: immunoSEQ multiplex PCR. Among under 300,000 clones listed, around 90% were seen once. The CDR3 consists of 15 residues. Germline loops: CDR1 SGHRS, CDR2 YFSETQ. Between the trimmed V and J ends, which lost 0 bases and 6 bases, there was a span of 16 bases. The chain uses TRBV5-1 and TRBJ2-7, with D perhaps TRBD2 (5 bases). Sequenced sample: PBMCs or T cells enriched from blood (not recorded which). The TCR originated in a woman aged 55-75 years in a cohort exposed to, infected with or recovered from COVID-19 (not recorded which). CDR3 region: CASSLGISGSFEQYF. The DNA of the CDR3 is TGCGCCAGCAGCTTGGGCATTAGTGGGAGTTTCGAGCAGTACTTC. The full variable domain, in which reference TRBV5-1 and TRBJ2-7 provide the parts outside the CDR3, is KAGVTQTPRYLIKTRGQQVTLSCSPISGHRSVSWYQQTPGQGLQFLFEYFSETQRNKGNFPGRFSGRQFSNSRSEMNVSTLELGDSALYLCASSLGISGSFEQYFGPGTRLTVT.